These T cell receptor beta chains were read from a single sample in a study of T cell repertoires in cytomegalovirus infection. In TCRdb, the reads were re-called with MiXCR into one record per CDR3 protein. The table shows about 320,000 distinct CDR3 sequences, with around a tenth occurring only once. The material sequenced was PBMCs. Source of these receptors: a human donor in good health (CMV status not recorded). Some clones in this sample may be carry-over from other donors' samples. Both conserved end residues are part of each CDR3. The D gene is left open where the match is weak. Size is omitted from some rows. Given values are once, few, many or a class for expanded clones.

j_call clone_size d_call v_call cdr3_aa cdr3_nt
TRBJ1-3 few . TRBV7-8 CASSADGGGNTIYF TGTGCCAGCAGCGCCGACGGGGGTGGAAACACCATATATTTT
TRBJ1-2 . TRBD1 TRBV7-2 CASSLGSQGAAGYTF TGTGCCAGCAGCTTAGGGTCACAGGGGGCGGCTGGCTACACCTTC
TRBJ2-3 few . TRBV15 CATSRVSDTQYF TGTGCCACCAGCAGGGTCTCAGATACGCAGTATTTT
TRBJ2-1 . . TRBV24-1 CATSDPGLRSGNEQFF TGTGCCACCAGTGACCCCGGTTTGCGGAGCGGCAATGAGCAGTTCTTC
TRBJ2-3 many TRBD1 TRBV18 CASSSRTGERDTQYF TGTGCCAGCTCATCCCGGACAGGGGAAAGAGATACGCAGTATTTT
TRBJ1-6 many . TRBV20-1 CSATSGTRNSPLHF TGCAGTGCTACTTCCGGGACAAGGAATTCACCCCTCCACTTT
TRBJ2-5 . TRBD2 TRBV6-2/TRBV6-3 CATSRGGGGRETQYF TGTGCCACCTCCCGGGGCGGGGGTGGGCGAGAGACCCAGTACTTC
TRBJ2-5 many . TRBV25-1 CASRISGWGAQYF TGTGCCAGCAGAATTAGCGGCTGGGGGGCCCAGTACTTC
TRBJ2-4 many . TRBV7-2 CASSPPKANIQYF TGTGCCAGCAGCCCTCCAAAGGCAAACATTCAGTACTTC
TRBJ1-5 many TRBD1 TRBV7-6 CASSSDRNQPQHF TGTGCCAGCAGCTCGGACAGGAATCAGCCCCAGCATTTT
TRBJ1-1 few . TRBV19 CASSLLTTGEAFF TGTGCCAGTAGTCTACTTACGACGGGAGAAGCTTTCTTT
TRBJ2-1 . . TRBV11-2 CASSLLAASSYNEQFF TGTGCCAGCAGCTTATTAGCGGCCAGCTCCTACAATGAGCAGTTCTTC
TRBJ2-5 few . TRBV11-2 CASSLVQGLGTQYF TGTGCCAGCAGCTTAGTACAGGGCCTTGGGACCCAGTACTTC
TRBJ2-3 few TRBD2 TRBV20-1 CSAPPRTSGSGDTQYF TGCAGTGCTCCTCCGCGGACTAGCGGGAGTGGAGATACGCAGTATTTT
TRBJ1-2 . . TRBV6-6 CASSYSLFNYGYTF TGTGCCAGCAGTTACTCCCTGTTTAACTATGGCTACACCTTC
TRBJ2-5 . TRBD2 TRBV7-3 CASSSTSEKTQYF TGTGCCAGCAGCTCCACTAGCGAGAAGACCCAGTACTTC
TRBJ2-7 few TRBD2 TRBV11-1 CASSPGLAGDFYEQYF TGTGCCAGCAGCCCCGGACTAGCGGGGGACTTCTACGAGCAGTACTTC
TRBJ1-1 many TRBD1 TRBV7-9 CASSPVTGGGTEAFF TGTGCCAGCAGCCCTGTGACAGGGGGTGGTACTGAAGCTTTCTTT
TRBJ2-7 few . TRBV28 CASSITGSPSYEQYF TGTGCCAGCAGTATCACAGGGTCCCCTTCCTACGAGCAGTACTTC
TRBJ2-2 many TRBD1 TRBV6-1 CASSFRTGGSPGELFF TGTGCCAGCAGTTTCCGGACAGGGGGCAGCCCCGGGGAGCTGTTTTTT
TRBJ2-7 few TRBD2 TRBV19 CASSGRTSATSYEQYF TGTGCCAGTAGTGGACGGACTAGCGCGACTTCCTACGAGCAGTACTTC
TRBJ2-7 few . TRBV28 CASSLRGTTYEQYF TGTGCCAGCAGTTTACGGGGGACAACCTACGAGCAGTACTTC
TRBJ2-1 many TRBD2 TRBV7-3 CASSLGSGSGSIEQFF TGTGCCAGCAGCTTAGGTTCTGGTAGCGGGAGTATTGAGCAGTTCTTC
TRBJ2-7 many TRBD2 TRBV7-2 CASSRAGGAYEQYF TGTGCCAGCAGCCGGGCTGGGGGGGCCTACGAGCAGTACTTC
TRBJ1-5 few TRBD1 TRBV19 CASSYRGQGASQPQHF TGTGCCAGTAGCTATAGGGGACAGGGGGCGAGTCAGCCCCAGCATTTT
TRBJ1-5 many TRBD1 TRBV7-2 CASSLGGDRRVQPQHF TGTGCCAGCAGCTTAGGAGGGGACAGGCGGGTGCAGCCCCAGCATTTT
TRBJ2-7 few . TRBV6-2/TRBV6-3 CASGSSYRHYEQYF TGTGCCAGCGGCTCTTCTTACCGGCACTACGAGCAGTACTTC
TRBJ2-2 many TRBD1 TRBV12-3/TRBV12-4 CASSSWGQTGELFF TGTGCCAGCAGTAGCTGGGGACAGACCGGGGAGCTGTTTTTT
TRBJ2-3 many . TRBV7-3 CASSLGSRADTQYF TGTGCCAGCAGCTTAGGGTCTAGGGCCGATACGCAGTATTTT
TRBJ2-1 . . TRBV6-6 CASRGVAPFYNEQFF TGTGCCAGCAGGGGCGTAGCGCCATTCTACAATGAGCAGTTCTTC
TRBJ1-1 . . TRBV7-3 CASSLTPGPEAFF TGTGCCAGCAGCTTAACCCCAGGGCCCGAAGCTTTCTTT
TRBJ1-4 many . TRBV7-2 CASSLGSGAVEKLFF TGTGCCAGCAGCTTAGGGTCTGGGGCCGTTGAAAAACTGTTTTTT
TRBJ1-2 . . TRBV2 CASSVIGQRLGYTF TGTGCCAGCAGTGTGATAGGACAACGATTAGGCTACACCTTC
TRBJ1-4 few . TRBV7-4 CASSLVPHGYNEKLFF TGTGCCAGCAGCTTAGTTCCGCACGGGTATAATGAAAAACTGTTTTTT
TRBJ1-1 . . TRBV6-6 CASSYSGMGNTEAFF TGTGCCAGCAGTTACTCAGGGATGGGGAACACTGAAGCTTTCTTT
TRBJ1-5 many . TRBV7-2 CASSQTGSQPQHF TGTGCCAGCAGCCAGACGGGGAGCCAGCCCCAGCATTTT
TRBJ2-1 . TRBD2 TRBV12-3/TRBV12-4 CASSEGLAGVDNEQFF TGTGCCAGCAGTGAGGGACTAGCGGGAGTAGACAATGAGCAGTTCTTC
TRBJ1-1 few . TRBV28 CASSSHKNTEAFF TGTGCCAGCAGCTCCCACAAGAACACTGAAGCTTTCTTT
TRBJ2-2 few TRBD2 TRBV7-2 CASSFGTITGELFF TGTGCCAGCAGCTTCGGGACTATCACCGGGGAGCTGTTTTTT
TRBJ1-2 . . TRBV24-1 CATSDRRESYGYTF TGTGCCACCAGTGACCGCCGGGAGTCATATGGCTACACCTTC
TRBJ2-5 . TRBD1 TRBV20-1 CSARGQGPETQHF TGCAGTGCTAGAGGACAGGGGCCAGAGACCCAGCACTTC
TRBJ2-1 many . TRBV10-3 CAIMVGSLTTSSYNEQFF TGTGCCATTATGGTGGGTAGCCTGACCACGTCCTCCTACAATGAGCAGTTCTTC
TRBJ1-2 few TRBD1 TRBV7-2 CASSLRQGTRGYTF TGTGCCAGCAGCCTCAGACAGGGCACGCGTGGCTACACCTTC
TRBJ2-3 many . TRBV7-2 CASSSASPGLDTQYF TGTGCCAGCAGCTCAGCTTCCCCCGGCCTAGATACGCAGTATTTT
TRBJ2-1 few TRBD2 TRBV29-1 CSVEALGLAGGYNEQFF TGCAGCGTTGAAGCCCTGGGACTAGCGGGAGGGTACAATGAGCAGTTCTTC
TRBJ1-1 . . TRBV28 CASSQSSGGTEAFF TGTGCCAGCAGTCAATCCTCGGGGGGCACTGAAGCTTTCTTT
TRBJ2-1 many . TRBV7-2 CASTRNHGGNNEQFF TGTGCCAGCACCCGAAATCACGGGGGTAACAATGAGCAGTTCTTC
TRBJ2-5 many . TRBV7-2 CASSFLGETQYF TGTGCCAGCAGCTTTCTGGGGGAGACCCAGTACTTC
TRBJ2-7 many . TRBV7-2 CASSPKDWRGEQYF TGTGCCAGCAGCCCCAAGGACTGGAGGGGGGAGCAGTACTTC
TRBJ1-1 many . TRBV14 CASSQAAWAEAFF TGTGCCAGCAGCCAAGCAGCCTGGGCTGAAGCTTTCTTT
TRBJ2-5 many . TRBV28 CASSPAPGHGGGETQYF TGTGCCAGCAGTCCGGCCCCAGGTCATGGTGGGGGGGAGACCCAGTACTTC
TRBJ2-1 . TRBD2 TRBV18 CASSRDNSGRDEQFF TGTGCCAGCTCACGCGATAATAGCGGGAGAGATGAGCAGTTCTTC
TRBJ2-7 many . TRBV7-2 CASSPRARGSYEQYF TGTGCCAGCAGCCCCCGGGCCCGAGGCTCCTACGAGCAGTACTTC
TRBJ2-7 . . TRBV29-1 CSVEKEGPGYEQYF TGCAGCGTTGAAAAAGAAGGTCCGGGGTACGAGCAGTACTTC